This T cell receptor beta chain was recovered during a study of blood T cell repertoires in COVID-19. The repertoire was sequenced with immunoSEQ multiplex PCR; TCRdb's copy has only in-frame clones and lacks some. Here the sample spans roughly 380,000 clones, roughly 90% being singletons. The CDR3 is made up of 12 amino acids. V was shortened by 1 base and J by 8 bases, with 3 bases between the two germline ends. Germline V gene lookup returns CDR1 LNHNV and CDR2 YYDKDF (reference sequence). The TCR originated in a woman in her 30s who had recovered from COVID-19. V usage is TRBV15 and J usage is TRBJ1-6; D is undetermined. The material sequenced was PBMCs or T cells enriched from blood (not recorded which). Here the CDR3 DNA reads TGTGCCACCAGCAGAGGAGATTCACCCCTCCACTTT. It specifies CATSRGDSPLHF.